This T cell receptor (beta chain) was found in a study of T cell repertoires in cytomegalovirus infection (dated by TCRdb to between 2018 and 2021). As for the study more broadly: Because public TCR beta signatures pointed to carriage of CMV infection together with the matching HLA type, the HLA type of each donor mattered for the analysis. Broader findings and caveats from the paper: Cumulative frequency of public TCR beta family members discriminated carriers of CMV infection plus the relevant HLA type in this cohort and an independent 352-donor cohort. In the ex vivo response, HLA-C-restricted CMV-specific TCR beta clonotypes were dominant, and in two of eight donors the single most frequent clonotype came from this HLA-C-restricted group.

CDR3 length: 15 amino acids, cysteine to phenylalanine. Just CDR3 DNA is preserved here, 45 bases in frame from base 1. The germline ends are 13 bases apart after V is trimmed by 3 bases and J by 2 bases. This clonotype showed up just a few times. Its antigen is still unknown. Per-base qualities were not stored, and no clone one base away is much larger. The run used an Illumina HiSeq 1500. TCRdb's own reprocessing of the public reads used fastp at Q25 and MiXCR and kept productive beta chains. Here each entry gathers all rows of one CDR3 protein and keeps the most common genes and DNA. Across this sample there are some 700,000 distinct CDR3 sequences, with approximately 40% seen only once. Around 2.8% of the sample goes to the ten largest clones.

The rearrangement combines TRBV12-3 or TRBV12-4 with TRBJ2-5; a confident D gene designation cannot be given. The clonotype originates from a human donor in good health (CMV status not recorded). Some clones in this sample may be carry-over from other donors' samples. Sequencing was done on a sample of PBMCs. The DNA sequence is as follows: TGTGCCAGCAGTTTGTTAGGAATGGCTCAAGAGACCCAGTACTTC. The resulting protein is CASSLLGMAQETQYF.